This T cell receptor (beta chain) was captured in a study of CD8 T cells in Susac syndrome. Findings of the study overall: The number of individuals included in the study's TCR sequencing and HLA analysis was acknowledged as relatively small.

Points on this clonotype: Its specificity is unknown.

Random hexamers served to reverse transcribe about 0.45 to 1 ug RNA. An immunoSEQ multiplex PCR amplified TCR beta CDR3 over 54 Vbeta and 13 Jbeta. TCRdb reprocessed the immunoSEQ multiplex PCR reads via MiXCR and lists one record per CDR3 protein. The table shows about 100,000 distinct CDR3 sequences, with approximately 95% occurring only once. The origin of this receptor is a human donor with Susac syndrome. The sample taken for sequencing was CD8+ T cells from PBMCs.

CDR3 nucleotide sequence: TGTGCTAGTGGTTTGGTACGGGGCGGGAACACTGAAGCTTTCTTT. Translated: CASGLVRGGNTEAFF. The gene calls are TRBV12-5 and TRBJ1-1, with D possibly matching TRBD1 (5 bases). The V and J ends lost 0 bases and 1 base respectively, with 9 bases between them. The CDR3 has 15 amino acids. Germline V gives CDR1 LGHNT, CDR2 FRNRAP.